This entry lists 27 T cell receptor beta chains sequenced from one sample in a study of blood T cell repertoires in COVID-19 (dated by TCRdb to between 2020 and 2021). The protocol used for the library was the immunoSEQ multiplex PCR assay. In TCRdb, the immuneACCESS table is reduced to in-frame sequences with V and J assigned. These tables do not hold every clone; where another copy was compared, an unresolved V gene accounts for under half, and the others remain unexplained. The table for this sample lists 150,000 to 190,000 clones; 85% of them were counted only once. Less than 10% of the sample lies in the top ten. The sequenced material came from peripheral blood. The receptors here all came from a woman aged 55 to 70 with COVID-19, enrolled during active disease.

This clone is a singleton in its sample. The V and J genes are TRBV7-9 and TRBJ2-3; 11 nucleotides line up with TRBD2. V shed 5 bases, J shed 5 bases, and the junction held 12 bases outside the gene matches. Germline V CDR1 and CDR2: SEHNR, FQNEAQ (reference sequence). CDR3 length equals 17 residues. CDR3 protein: CASSPYMTSGNGDTQYF. The CDR3 coding sequence is TGTGCCAGCAGCCCATACATGACTAGCGGGAACGGAGATACGCAGTATTTT.

The rearrangement joins TRBV2 to TRBJ1-4, with D unclear. V was shortened by 2 bases and J by 8 bases, with 12 bases between the two germline ends. The CDR3 covers 14 residues. Germline loops: CDR1 SNHLY, CDR2 FYNNEI. This CDR3 is CASSENTVGEKLFF. Written as DNA, the CDR3 is TGTGCCAGCAGTGAAAACACAGTTGGAGAAAAACTGTTTTTT.

This clone was observed a single time. The V call is TRBV5-6, the J call TRBJ1-2; D possibly corresponds to TRBD1 (6 bases). V was shortened by 6 bases and J by 7 bases, with 13 bases between the two germline ends. The CDR3 has 12 residues. Germline-derived CDR1 and CDR2 are SGHDT and YYEEEE. CDR3: CASNLQGFGYTF. The CDR3 region has the DNA TGTGCCAGCAACCTTCAGGGGTTTGGCTACACCTTC.

This chain joins TRBV6-5 and TRBJ2-7; 7 bases are a match to TRBD1. After removal of 2 bases from V and 2 bases from J, the junction contained 3 bases not matched to a gene. This CDR3 is 14 amino acids long. Germline V gives CDR1 MNHEY, CDR2 SVGAGI. The CDR3 reads CASSYRTGAYEQYV. The CDR3 nucleotides read TGTGCCAGCAGTTACCGGACAGGCGCCTACGAGCAGTACGTC.

This clone was observed a handful of times. The genes are TRBV7-3 and TRBJ1-4; possibly TRBD1 for D (5 bases). The CDR3 contains 15 residues. The germline V and J ends were trimmed by 0 bases and 7 bases, with 12 bases remaining between them. Germline V lookup: CDR1 SGHTA, CDR2 FQGTGA. CDR3 bases: TGTGCCAGCAGCTTAACAGGGCAGGGCCCTGAAAAACTGTTTTTT. The encoded protein is CASSLTGQGPEKLFF.

This clone is a singleton in its sample. The chain joins TRBV5-1 to TRBJ2-1; 8 bases are shared with TRBD2. The CDR3 consists of 16 residues. V lost 4 bases and J lost 0; bases outside the gene matches: 6. Germline V lookup: CDR1 SGHRS, CDR2 YFSETQ. CDR3 protein: CASSPTSGPSYNEQFF. DNA of the CDR3: TGCGCCAGCAGCCCAACTAGCGGTCCCTCCTACAATGAGCAGTTCTTC.

This chain connects TRBV3-1 (or the pseudogene TRBV3-2) to TRBJ1-3; D ambiguous. Germline V CDR1 and CDR2: LGHDT, YNNKEL (reference sequence). Trimming took off 6 bases at V and 0 bases at J, with 12 bases between the two ends. The CDR3 extends over 15 amino acids. In nucleotides, the CDR3 is TGTGCCAGCAGTCTAGATCCGTTCTCTGGAAACACCATATATTTT. Its protein is CASSLDPFSGNTIYF.

This clone came up a few times. The chain joins TRBV6-5 to TRBJ2-1; no reliable D call. CDR3 length: 11 residues. The V gene lost 7 bases and the J gene lost 4 bases, with 5 bases spanning the gap. Germline V gives CDR1 MNHEY, CDR2 SVGAGI. The CDR3 loop reads CASTLYNEQFF. The CDR3 DNA follows: TGTGCCAGCACCTTATACAATGAGCAGTTCTTC.

The sample holds one count of this clone. This sequence joins TRBV7-2 and TRBJ1-2; D gene ambiguous. Trimming shortened V by 5 bases and J by 4 bases, and 11 bases separated the two germline ends. The CDR3 spans 13 residues. Germline CDR1 and CDR2: SGHTA and FQGNSA. CDR3 in DNA: TGTGCCAGCAGCGGTGGCGGGAGCTATGGCTACACCTTC. This sequence encodes CASSGGGSYGYTF. The full variable domain, with the rest looked up from reference TRBV7-2 and TRBJ1-2, is GAGVSQSPSNKVTEKGKDVELRCDPISGHTALYWYRQSLGQGLEFLIYFQGNSAPDKSGLPSDRFSAERTGGSVSTLTIQRTQQEDSAVYLCASSGGGSYGYTFGSGTRLTVV.

As DNA, the CDR3 is TGCAGCGTTGCTCTGACACGAATTATGAACACTGAAGCTTTCTTT. Its translation: CSVALTRIMNTEAFF. This sequence joins TRBV29-1 and TRBJ1-1; D is undetermined. The CDR3 spans 15 residues. The germline V gene encodes CDR1 SQVTM and CDR2 ANQGSEA. With 4 bases removed from V and 0 bases from J, the gap between germline ends came to 15 bases.

V usage is TRBV29-1 and J usage is TRBJ1-2, with a possible D match to TRBD1 (6 bases). The V end was cut by 3 bases, the J end by 7 bases, with 9 bases between. Germline loops: CDR1 SQVTM, CDR2 ANQGSEA. This CDR3 has 11 amino acids. The CDR3 loop is CSVDQGPGYTF. The CDR3 DNA follows: TGCAGCGTTGATCAGGGGCCTGGCTACACCTTC.

This chain joins TRBV3-1 (or the pseudogene TRBV3-2) and TRBJ1-5; the D is unclear. With 0 bases removed from V and 6 bases from J, the gap between germline ends came to 12 bases. Germline CDR1 LGHDT, CDR2 YNNKEL (reference sequence). CDR3 length: 15 residues. The CDR3 nucleotides are TGTGCCAGCAGCCAAGAATTCGGGGTCGGTCAGCCCCAGCATTTT. Translation gives CASSQEFGVGQPQHF.

This rearrangement joins TRBV7-9 to TRBJ2-1; 9 nucleotides match TRBD1. There are 16 residues in the CDR3. J gave up 6 bases and V 2 bases, and 8 bases lay outside the gene matches. Germline lookup yields CDR1 SEHNR and CDR2 FQNEAQ (reference sequence). The CDR3 DNA sequence: TGTGCCAGCAGCTTACTACAGGGGGCGCTTGGCAATGAGCAGTTCTTC. Amino acid sequence: CASSLLQGALGNEQFF.

This clone was observed once. The V gene is TRBV18, the J gene TRBJ2-1; tentative D call: TRBD1 (6 bases). V lost 6 bases, J lost 2 bases, and 17 bases lay in between. The CDR3 extends over 16 amino acids. Germline V gene lookup returns CDR1 KGHSH and CDR2 LQKENI. In nucleotides, the CDR3 is TGTGCCAGCTCCCATACAGGGTCCGCTCCCTACAATGAGCAGTTCTTC. This gives the protein CASSHTGSAPYNEQFF. Supplemented by reference TRBV18 and TRBJ2-1, the full variable domain reads NAGVMQNPRHLVRRRGQEARLRCSPMKGHSHVYWYRQLPEEGLKFMVYLQKENIIDESGMPKERFSAEFPKEGPSILRIQQVVRGDSAAYFCASSHTGSAPYNEQFFGPGTRLTVL.

The rearrangement joins TRBV10-3 to TRBJ2-2; 8 bases match TRBD1. V lost 3 bases to trimming and J lost 6 bases; unmatched junction nucleotides: 12. Germline V gene lookup returns CDR1 ENHRY and CDR2 SYGVKD. The length of the CDR3 is 17 residues. The CDR3 region has the DNA TGTGCCATCAGTGAAATGCAAGGACAGGGTCGGTCCGGGGAGCTGTTTTTT. Protein product: CAISEMQGQGRSGELFF.

The chain combines TRBV6-5 with TRBJ2-1, with 7 bases identical to TRBD1. CDR3 length: 13 residues. V was clipped by 11 bases and J by 7 bases; unmatched bases: 11. Germline CDR1 and CDR2: MNHEY and SVGAGI. CDR3 amino acids: CALGRGGGNEQFF. The CDR3, as DNA: TGTGCCCTGGGTAGAGGGGGCGGGAATGAGCAGTTCTTC.

The chain carries TRBV12-3 or TRBV12-4 and TRBJ1-3; D unclear. Trimming took off 6 bases at V and 2 bases at J, with 8 bases between the two ends. The CDR3 totals 13 residues. The CDR3 DNA reads TGTGCCAGCAGATCGGAGCCTGGAAACACCATATATTTT. Translated, it gives CASRSEPGNTIYF.

This sequence joins TRBV25-1 and TRBJ2-2; 12 bases line up with TRBD1. The CDR3 is 18 amino acids. V lost 1 base to trimming and J lost 5 bases; unmatched junction nucleotides: 8. CDR1 is MGHDK, CDR2 SYGVNS, per germline. CDR3 region: CASSESGTGGGVTGELFF. The CDR3 DNA reads as TGTGCCAGCAGTGAATCCGGGACAGGGGGCGGGGTAACCGGGGAGCTGTTTTTT. Variable domain in full (rest from reference TRBV25-1 and TRBJ2-2): EADIYQTPRYLVIGTGKKITLECSQTMGHDKMYWYQQDPGMELHLIHYSYGVNSTEKGDLSSESTVSRIRTEHFPLTLESARPSHTSQYLCASSESGTGGGVTGELFFGEGSRLTVL.

The sample holds a few counts of this clone. The chain employs TRBV18 and TRBJ1-5; possibly TRBD1 for D (5 bases). This CDR3 has 15 amino acids. V was shortened by 2 bases and J by 1 base, with 9 bases between the two germline ends. The germline V gene has CDR1 KGHSH and CDR2 LQKENI. CDR3 in amino acids: CASSPAGGSNQPQHF. Written as DNA, the CDR3 is TGTGCCAGCTCACCAGCGGGGGGGAGCAATCAGCCCCAGCATTTT.

The chain employs TRBV6-1 and TRBJ2-3; D is ambiguous. The CDR3 extends over 15 amino acids. CDR1 and CDR2 from the germline V gene are MNHNS and SASEGT. Trimming removed 2 bases from V and 0 bases from J, with 9 bases in between. The DNA for the CDR3 is TGTGCCAGCAGTGAACCCATTCTAAGCACAGATACGCAGTATTTT. Its translation: CASSEPILSTDTQYF.

The CDR3 reads CAISPFGDSHSGNTIYF. The CDR3 bases are TGTGCCATCAGCCCATTCGGGGACTCCCACTCTGGAAACACCATATATTTT. This sequence joins TRBV10-3 and TRBJ1-3; perhaps TRBD1 as D (5 bases). V shed 6 bases and J shed 0 bases, with 18 bases lying between them. The CDR3 runs 17 residues. Germline V gene lookup returns CDR1 ENHRY and CDR2 SYGVKD.

This rearrangement joins TRBV6-5 to TRBJ1-1; 7 bases line up with TRBD1. The CDR3 length is 13 residues. CDR1 and CDR2 from the germline V gene are MNHEY and SVGAGI. Trimming at V came to 8 bases and at J to 3 bases, leaving 6 bases not matched to a gene. Written as DNA, the CDR3 is TGTGCCAGCGGGCGGGACAGAGACACTGAAGCTTTCTTT. Amino acid sequence: CASGRDRDTEAFF.

The rearrangement joins TRBV5-5 to TRBJ1-3, with 10 bases fitting TRBD1. The germline V gene encodes CDR1 SGHKS and CDR2 YYEKEE (reference sequence). The CDR3 is made up of 19 amino acids. J was trimmed by 3 bases and V by 0 bases; bases with no gene match: 12. The CDR3 sequence is CASSLDSGQGMVVGNTIYF. CDR3 nucleotides: TGTGCCAGCAGCTTGGACTCGGGACAGGGGATGGTCGTTGGAAACACCATATATTTT.

The chain employs TRBV6-2 or TRBV6-3 and TRBJ2-7; the match to TRBD2 covers 9 bases. The CDR3 runs 15 residues. V was clipped by 3 bases and J by 2 bases; unmatched bases: 5. The germline V gene encodes CDR1 MNHEY and CDR2 SVGEGT. CDR3 DNA: TGTGCCAGCAGTTATAGCGGGAGAGGCACCTACGAGCAGTACTTC. Translated, it gives CASSYSGRGTYEQYF.

This clone occurred a few times. V is TRBV2 and J is TRBJ2-7; maybe TRBD1 (8 bases). The CDR3 is made up of 15 amino acids. Trimming stripped 4 bases from V and 2 bases from J, with 15 bases between. Germline-derived CDR1 and CDR2 are SNHLY and FYNNEI. The CDR3 here is CASSADRGGAYEQYF. The CDR3 nucleotides are TGTGCCAGCAGTGCCGACAGGGGAGGGGCCTACGAGCAGTACTTC.

Only one count was recorded for this clone. The chain uses TRBV5-8 and TRBJ1-5; 9 positions agree with TRBD1. Per germline, CDR1 SGHTS and CDR2 YDEGEE. The junction had 8 bases not matched to a gene; V was cut back by 3 bases and J by 4 bases. The CDR3 contains 16 residues. CDR3 sequence: CASSSRQGVWNQPQHF. CDR3 coding DNA: TGTGCCAGCAGCTCGCGACAGGGGGTATGGAATCAGCCCCAGCATTTT.

The chain carries TRBV7-8 and TRBJ1-3, with TRBD1 identical over 7 bases. The V gene end was trimmed by 8 bases and the J gene end by 3 bases; junction bases not matched to a gene: 10. In germline, CDR1 is SGHVS, CDR2 FQNEAQ. The CDR3 is made up of 15 amino acids. CDR3 DNA: TGTGCCAGCGGACTACAGGGGATTGATGGAAACACCATATATTTT. Amino acid sequence: CASGLQGIDGNTIYF.